This TCR beta chain was identified during a study of T cell responses to AZD1222 COVID-19 vaccine. Study-wide results and caveats: Mostly white British, mostly female donors; authors suggested clonal diversity may be underestimated. Distributed over spike, vaccine-associated CD4 TCRs predominated at 160-218 and 743-854.

Assay: immunoSEQ multiplex PCR; the TCRdb copy retains only in-frame clones and omits some. The data show over 130,000 clones, with roughly 90% seen just once and 1.5% to 2% held by the top ten. About this clone itself: Its target is not known.

The CDR3 is made up of 17 amino acids. V was trimmed by 4 bases and J by 4 bases, leaving 20 bases between them. CDR1 is SGHAT and CDR2 is FQNNGV in the germline V gene. The sequence was obtained from an adult who received the AZD1222 COVID-19 vaccine. The specimen was peripheral blood, collected 28 days after the second AZD1222 dose. The chain joins TRBV11-2 to TRBJ1-3; D might be TRBD1 (5 bases). CDR3 in amino acids: CASSSTPRGRSGNTIYF. CDR3 DNA sequence: TGTGCCAGCAGCTCAACGCCCCGGGGGAGGTCAGGAAACACCATATATTTT. The variable domain in full, with the rest retrieved from reference TRBV11-2 and TRBJ1-3, is EAGVAQSPRYKIIEKRQSVAFWCNPISGHATLYWYQQILGQGPKLLIQFQNNGVVDDSQLPKDRFSAERLKGVDSTLKIQPAKLEDSAVYLCASSSTPRGRSGNTIYFGEGSWLTVV.